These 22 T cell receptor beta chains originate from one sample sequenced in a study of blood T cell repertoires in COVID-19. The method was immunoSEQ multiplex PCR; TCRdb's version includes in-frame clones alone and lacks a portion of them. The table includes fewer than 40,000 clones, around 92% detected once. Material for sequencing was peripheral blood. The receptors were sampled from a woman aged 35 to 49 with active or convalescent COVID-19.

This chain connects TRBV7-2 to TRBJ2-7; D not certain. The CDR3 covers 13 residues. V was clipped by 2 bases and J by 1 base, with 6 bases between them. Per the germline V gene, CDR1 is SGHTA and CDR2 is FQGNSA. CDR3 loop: CASSLKRSYEQYF. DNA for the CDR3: TGTGCCAGCAGCTTAAAGAGGTCCTACGAGCAGTACTTC.

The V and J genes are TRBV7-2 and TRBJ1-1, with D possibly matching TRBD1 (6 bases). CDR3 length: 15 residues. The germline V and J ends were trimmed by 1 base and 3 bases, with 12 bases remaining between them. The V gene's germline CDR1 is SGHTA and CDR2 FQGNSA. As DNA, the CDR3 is TGTGCCAGCAGCTTAGAGGGGGATTGGGACACTGAAGCTTTCTTT. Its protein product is CASSLEGDWDTEAFF.

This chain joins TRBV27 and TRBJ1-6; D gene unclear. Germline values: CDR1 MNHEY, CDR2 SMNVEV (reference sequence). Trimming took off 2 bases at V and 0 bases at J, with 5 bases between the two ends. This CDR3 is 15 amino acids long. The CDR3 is CASSLGSSYNSPLHF. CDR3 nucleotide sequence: TGTGCCAGCAGTTTAGGGAGCTCCTATAATTCACCCCTCCACTTT.

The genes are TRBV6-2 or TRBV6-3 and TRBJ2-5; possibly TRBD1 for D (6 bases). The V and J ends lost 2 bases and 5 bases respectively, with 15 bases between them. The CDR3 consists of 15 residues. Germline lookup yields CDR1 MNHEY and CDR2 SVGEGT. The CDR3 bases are TGTGCCAGCAGTTACCTCGGACAGTCGAGGGAGACCCAGTACTTC. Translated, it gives CASSYLGQSRETQYF.

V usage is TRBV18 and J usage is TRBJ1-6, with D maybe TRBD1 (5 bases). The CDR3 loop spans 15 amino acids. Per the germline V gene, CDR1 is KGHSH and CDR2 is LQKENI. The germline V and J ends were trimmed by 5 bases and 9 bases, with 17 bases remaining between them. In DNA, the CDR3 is TGTGCCAGCTCAACGACGGGGGATAGGGTTTCACCCCTCCACTTT. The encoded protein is CASSTTGDRVSPLHF.

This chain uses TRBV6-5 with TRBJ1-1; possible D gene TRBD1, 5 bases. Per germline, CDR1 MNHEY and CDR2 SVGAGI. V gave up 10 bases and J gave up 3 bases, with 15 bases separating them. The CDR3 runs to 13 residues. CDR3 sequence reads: CATTLKGYTEAFF. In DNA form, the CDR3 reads TGTGCCACCACTCTTAAGGGGTACACTGAAGCTTTCTTT.

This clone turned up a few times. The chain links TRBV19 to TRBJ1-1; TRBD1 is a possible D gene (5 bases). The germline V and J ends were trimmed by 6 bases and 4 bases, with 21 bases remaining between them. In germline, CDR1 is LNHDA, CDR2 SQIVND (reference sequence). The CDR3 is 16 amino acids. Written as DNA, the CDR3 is TGTGCCAGTAGGAACGAACCCAGCAGGGTAAGCACTGAAGCTTTCTTT. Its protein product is CASRNEPSRVSTEAFF.

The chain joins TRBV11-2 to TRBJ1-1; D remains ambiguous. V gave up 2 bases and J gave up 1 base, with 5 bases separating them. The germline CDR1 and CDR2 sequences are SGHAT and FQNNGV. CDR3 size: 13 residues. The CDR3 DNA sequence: TGTGCCAGCAGCTTACGAGAGAACACTGAAGCTTTCTTT. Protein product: CASSLRENTEAFF. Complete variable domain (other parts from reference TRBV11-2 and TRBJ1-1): EAGVAQSPRYKIIEKRQSVAFWCNPISGHATLYWYQQILGQGPKLLIQFQNNGVVDDSQLPKDRFSAERLKGVDSTLKIQPAKLEDSAVYLCASSLRENTEAFFGQGTRLTVV.

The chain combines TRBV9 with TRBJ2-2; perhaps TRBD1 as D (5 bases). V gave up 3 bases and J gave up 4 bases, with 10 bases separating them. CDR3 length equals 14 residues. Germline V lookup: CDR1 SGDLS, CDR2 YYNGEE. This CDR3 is CASSGRQPTGELFF. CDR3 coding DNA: TGTGCCAGCAGCGGGAGACAGCCCACCGGGGAGCTGTTTTTT.

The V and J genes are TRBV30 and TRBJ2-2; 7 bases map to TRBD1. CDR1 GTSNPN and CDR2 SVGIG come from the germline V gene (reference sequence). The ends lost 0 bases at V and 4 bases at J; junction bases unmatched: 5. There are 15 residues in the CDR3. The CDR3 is CAWSVQGRVTGELFF. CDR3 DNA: TGTGCCTGGAGTGTACAGGGGCGCGTCACCGGGGAGCTGTTTTTT.

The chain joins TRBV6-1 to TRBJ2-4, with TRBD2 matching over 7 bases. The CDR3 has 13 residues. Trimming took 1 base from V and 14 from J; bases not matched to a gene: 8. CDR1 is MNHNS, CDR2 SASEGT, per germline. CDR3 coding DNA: TGTGCCAGCAGTGAAGATGCGGGGACTAAAGAGTACTTC. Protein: CASSEDAGTKEYF.

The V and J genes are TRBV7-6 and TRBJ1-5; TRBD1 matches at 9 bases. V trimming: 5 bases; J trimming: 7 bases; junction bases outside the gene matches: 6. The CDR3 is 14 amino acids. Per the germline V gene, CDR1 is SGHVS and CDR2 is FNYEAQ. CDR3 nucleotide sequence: TGTGCCAGCAGCCTCGGGACAGGGAGCCAGCCCCAGCATTTT. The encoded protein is CASSLGTGSQPQHF. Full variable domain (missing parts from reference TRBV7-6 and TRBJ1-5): GAGVSQSPRYKVTKRGQDVALRCDPISGHVSLYWYRQALGQGPEFLTYFNYEAQQDKSGLPNDRFSAERPEGSISTLTIQRTEQRDSAMYRCASSLGTGSQPQHFGDGTRLSIL.

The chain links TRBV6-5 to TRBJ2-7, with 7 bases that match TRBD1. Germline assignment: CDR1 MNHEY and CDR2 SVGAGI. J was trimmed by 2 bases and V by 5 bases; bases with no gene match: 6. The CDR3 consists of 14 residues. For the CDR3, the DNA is TGTGCCAGCAGTCCGCAGACAGGGCCCTACGAGCAGTACTTC. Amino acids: CASSPQTGPYEQYF.

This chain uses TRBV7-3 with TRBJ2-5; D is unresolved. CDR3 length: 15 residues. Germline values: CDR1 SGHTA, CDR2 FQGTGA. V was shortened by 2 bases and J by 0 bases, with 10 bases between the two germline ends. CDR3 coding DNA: TGTGCCAGCAGCTTACAATCGGCGGACCAAGAGACCCAGTACTTC. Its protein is CASSLQSADQETQYF.

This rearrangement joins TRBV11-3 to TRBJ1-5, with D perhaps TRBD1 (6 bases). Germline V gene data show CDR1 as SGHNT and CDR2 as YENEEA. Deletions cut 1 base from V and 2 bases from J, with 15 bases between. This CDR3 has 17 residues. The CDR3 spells CASSLGGPGDGNQPQHF. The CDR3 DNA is TGTGCCAGCAGCTTAGGGGGGCCAGGGGATGGCAATCAGCCCCAGCATTTT.

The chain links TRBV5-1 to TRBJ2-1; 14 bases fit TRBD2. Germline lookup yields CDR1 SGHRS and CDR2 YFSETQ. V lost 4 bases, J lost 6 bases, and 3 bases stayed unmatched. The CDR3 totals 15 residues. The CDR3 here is CASSPGTSGGNEQFF. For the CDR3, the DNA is TGCGCCAGCAGCCCAGGGACTAGCGGGGGCAATGAGCAGTTCTTC.

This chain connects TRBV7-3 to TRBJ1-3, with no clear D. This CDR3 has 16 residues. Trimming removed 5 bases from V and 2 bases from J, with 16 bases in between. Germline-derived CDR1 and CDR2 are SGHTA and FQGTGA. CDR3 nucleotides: TGTGCCAGCAGCCCCCGCGGGTCCGGGCCTGGAAACACCATATATTTT. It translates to CASSPRGSGPGNTIYF.

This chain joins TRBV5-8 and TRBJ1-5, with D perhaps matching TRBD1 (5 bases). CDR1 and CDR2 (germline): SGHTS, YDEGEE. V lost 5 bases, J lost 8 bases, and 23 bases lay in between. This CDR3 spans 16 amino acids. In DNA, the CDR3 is TGTGCCAGCAGGACTACCACGGGCGGGGCTCGAAAGCCCCAGCATTTT. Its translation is CASRTTTGGARKPQHF.

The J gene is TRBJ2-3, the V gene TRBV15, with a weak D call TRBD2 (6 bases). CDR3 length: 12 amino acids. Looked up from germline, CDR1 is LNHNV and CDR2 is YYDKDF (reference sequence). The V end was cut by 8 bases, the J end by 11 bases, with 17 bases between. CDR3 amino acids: CATAEGAQGQYF. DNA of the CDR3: TGTGCCACCGCGGAGGGTGCTCAGGGGCAGTATTTT.

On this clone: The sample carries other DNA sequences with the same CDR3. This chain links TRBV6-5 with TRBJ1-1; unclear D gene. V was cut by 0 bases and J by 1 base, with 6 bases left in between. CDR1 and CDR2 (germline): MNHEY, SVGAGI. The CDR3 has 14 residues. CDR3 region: CASSYSLANTEAFF. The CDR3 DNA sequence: TGTGCCAGCAGTTACTCCTTAGCGAACACTGAAGCTTTCTTT.

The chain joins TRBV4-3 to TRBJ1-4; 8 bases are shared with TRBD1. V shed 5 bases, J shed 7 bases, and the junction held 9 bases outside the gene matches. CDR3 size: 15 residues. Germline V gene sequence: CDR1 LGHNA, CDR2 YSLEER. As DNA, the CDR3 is TGCGCCAGCAGCAGACAGGGGAGGATGGTTGAAAAACTGTTTTTT. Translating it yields CASSRQGRMVEKLFF.

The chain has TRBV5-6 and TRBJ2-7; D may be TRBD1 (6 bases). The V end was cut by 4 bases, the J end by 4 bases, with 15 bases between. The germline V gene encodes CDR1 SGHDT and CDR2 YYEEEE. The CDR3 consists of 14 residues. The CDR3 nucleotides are TGTGCCAGCAGCCCTACAGGGAGCCCGTACGAGCAGTACTTC. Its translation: CASSPTGSPYEQYF.